This passage covers 32 T cell receptor beta chains from one sample sequenced in a study of T-cell reconstitution after alpha-beta-depleted transplantation in children. Using unique molecular identifiers, the investigators prepared the TCRbeta library. A single record per CDR3 protein comes from TCRdb applying MiXCR to the PCR reads. Found here are over 120,000 distinct CDR3 sequences, around 9% of them singletons; the top ten hold roughly 18%. This specimen was PBMCs, mostly from graft donor cells, taken 180 days after TCRalphabeta/CD19-depleted stem cell transplant. The receptors originated from a female patient aged 2-9 years who had a stem cell transplant for congenital amegakaryocytic thrombocytopenia, so the T cells may come from the graft donor.

V usage is TRBV23-1 and J usage is TRBJ2-3; D remains unclear. TRBV23-1 falls under the ORF class, with uncertain function. The CDR3 has 14 residues. V was trimmed by 3 bases and J by 0 bases, leaving 7 bases between them. CDR3 DNA sequence: TGCGCCAGCAGTCACCCGACAAGCACAGATACGCAGTATTTT. Its translation is CASSHPTSTDTQYF.

This clonotype was seen at least ten times. The chain recombines TRBV5-1 with TRBJ1-2, with 7 bases matching TRBD1. The J segment lost 3 bases and the V segment lost 4 bases, leaving 12 bases of the junction unmatched. CDR3 length: 16 residues. Per germline, CDR1 SGHRS and CDR2 YFSETQ. CDR3 nucleotide sequence: TGCGCCAGCAGCCCCAGATACTCCGGGACAGACTATGGCTACACCTTC. It specifies CASSPRYSGTDYGYTF.

The table lists this clonotype with many counts. The rearrangement uses TRBV7-8 and TRBJ1-5; unclear D gene. The CDR3 sequence is 14 residues long. Germline CDR1 and CDR2: SGHVS and FQNEAQ. Trimming took off 1 base at V and 7 bases at J, with 11 bases between the two ends. The CDR3 here is CASSLDIFYQPQHF. CDR3 in DNA: TGTGCCAGCAGCTTAGATATTTTCTACCAGCCCCAGCATTTT. Complete variable domain (other parts from reference TRBV7-8 and TRBJ1-5): GAGVSQSPRYKVAKRGQDVALRCDPISGHVSLFWYQQALGQGPEFLTYFQNEAQLDKSGLPSDRFFAERPEGSVSTLKIQRTQQEDSAVYLCASSLDIFYQPQHFGDGTRLSIL.

On this clonotype: The junction differs from germline at one of its ends, possibly a read error. The chain couples TRBV3-1 to TRBJ1-3; no clear D. The CDR3 is 15 residues long. The germline V gene has CDR1 LGHDT and CDR2 YNNKEL (reference sequence). The CDR3 loop is CACSQGSYSGNTIYF. Here the CDR3 DNA reads TGTGCCTGCAGCCAAGGCAGCTACTCTGGAAACACCATATATTTT.

This clonotype was counted only a few times. This chain connects TRBV3-1 to TRBJ2-2; the D gene is possibly TRBD2 (6 bases). V lost 4 bases, J lost 0 bases, and 12 bases lay in between. CDR3 length: 16 residues. The germline CDR1 and CDR2 sequences are LGHDT and YNNKEL (reference sequence). Here the CDR3 reads CASSPSAGTNTGELFF. CDR3 DNA sequence: TGTGCCAGCAGCCCATCAGCGGGTACGAACACCGGGGAGCTGTTTTTT.

This clonotype appeared many times. A junction end diverges from the germline sequence, so it may reflect a read error. The gene calls are TRBV5-1 and TRBJ1-1, with 8 positions matching TRBD1. This CDR3 is 13 amino acids long. The germline CDR1 and CDR2 sequences are SGHRS and YFSETQ. This CDR3 is CASSLGTGTEAFF. Written as DNA, the CDR3 is TGTGCCAGCAGCTTAGGGACAGGCACTGAAGCTTTCTTT.

The rearrangement joins TRBV12-3 or TRBV12-4 to TRBJ2-7, with 7 bases lining up with TRBD1. The CDR3 loop spans 12 amino acids. V shed 7 bases and J 5 bases; nucleotides not matched to a gene: 5. The CDR3 region has the DNA TGTGCCAGCACCGGGGACAGCCACGAGCAGTACTTC. Translating gives CASTGDSHEQYF.

A few counts support this clonotype. The rearrangement joins TRBV28 to TRBJ1-3; D gene uncertain. CDR3 length equals 14 residues. The germline CDR1 and CDR2 sequences are MDHEN and SYDVKM. V gave up 2 bases and J gave up 1 base, with 6 bases separating them. This CDR3 reads CASSLGQSGNTIYF. The CDR3 DNA is TGTGCCAGCAGTTTAGGGCAGTCTGGAAACACCATATATTTT.

The chain has TRBV5-4 and TRBJ2-5; TRBD1 might be the D (5 bases). The V and J ends lost 6 bases and 5 bases respectively, with 14 bases between them. The CDR3 runs 13 residues. Per the germline V gene, CDR1 is SGHNT and CDR2 is YYREEE (reference sequence). This chain's CDR3 is CASTLQGSETQYF. DNA of the CDR3: TGTGCCAGCACCCTGCAGGGATCGGAGACCCAGTACTTC.

This clonotype was observed a few times. Here the CDR3 reads CASSVIPGQGSYEQYF. In nucleotides, the CDR3 is TGTGCCAGCAGTGTAATACCGGGACAGGGATCCTACGAGCAGTACTTC. The rearrangement joins TRBV27 to TRBJ2-7; TRBD1 agrees at 9 bases. The germline V gene encodes CDR1 MNHEY and CDR2 SMNVEV (reference sequence). V lost 5 bases to trimming and J lost 1 base; unmatched junction nucleotides: 9. The CDR3 covers 16 residues.

This clonotype showed up just a few times. This chain joins TRBV7-2 and TRBJ2-2; D is unclear. Germline V gene sequence: CDR1 SGHTA, CDR2 FQGNSA. This CDR3 region has 15 residues. Trimming pared 3 bases from V and 7 bases from J, leaving 15 bases between. The chain's CDR3 is CASSFSPRTVGELFF. CDR3 nucleotides: TGTGCCAGCAGCTTTTCTCCCAGGACGGTCGGGGAGCTGTTTTTT.

This clonotype was observed many times. The chain links TRBV7-8 to TRBJ1-2; 7 bases map to TRBD1. In germline, CDR1 is SGHVS, CDR2 FQNEAQ. Trimming removed 5 bases from V and 7 bases from J; junction bases left unmatched: 4. This CDR3 region has 12 residues. CDR3 residues: CASSPQGGGYTF. The CDR3 bases are TGTGCCAGCAGCCCTCAGGGGGGTGGCTACACCTTC.

Concerning this clonotype itself: Since a much larger clone is just one base distant, this may be a read error. The chain joins TRBV4-2 to TRBJ1-4, with a tentative D call TRBD1 (5 bases). Germline assignment: CDR1 LGHNA and CDR2 YNFKEQ. The CDR3 is made up of 18 amino acids. This CDR3 reads CASSQAGPKVSTNEKLSF. The CDR3 DNA follows: TGTGCCAGCAGCCAAGCGGGGCCGAAGGTTTCAACTAATGAAAAACTGTCTTTT.

This clonotype was found many times. V is TRBV4-1 and J is TRBJ2-7; TRBD1 matches at 9 bases. The germline V gene has CDR1 MGHRA and CDR2 YSYEKL. The CDR3 has 16 residues. V lost 0 bases to trimming and J lost 4 bases; unmatched junction nucleotides: 7. DNA of the CDR3: TGCGCCAGCAGCCAAGAGACAGGGGGTTGGATTTACGAGCAGTACTTC. Encoded protein: CASSQETGGWIYEQYF.

The table lists this clonotype with many counts. The CDR3 DNA reads TGCGCCAGCAGCACCCCCCGGGACAGGGGGCTTAATGAGCAGTTCTTC. Amino acid sequence: CASSTPRDRGLNEQFF. The rearrangement joins TRBV5-1 to TRBJ2-1; 12 positions match TRBD1. Germline V gene lookup returns CDR1 SGHRS and CDR2 YFSETQ. The CDR3 has 16 residues. V shed 4 bases and J 7 bases; nucleotides not matched to a gene: 9.

This clonotype was picked up a small number of times. The chain is built from TRBV30 and TRBJ1-4; perhaps TRBD1 as D (5 bases). CDR1 and CDR2 from the germline V gene are GTSNPN and SVGIG (reference sequence). V lost 4 bases and J lost 4, with 10 bases in between. The CDR3 runs to 13 residues. The CDR3 reads CAWTEGFNEKLFF. CDR3 DNA sequence: TGTGCCTGGACTGAGGGGTTTAATGAAAAACTGTTTTTT.

This clonotype has at least ten counts. This chain links TRBV6-1 with TRBJ2-7; D unclear. The CDR3 has 14 amino acids. In germline, CDR1 is MNHNS, CDR2 SASEGT. Between the trimmed V and J ends, which lost 6 bases and 0 bases, there was a span of 12 bases. DNA for the CDR3: TGTGCCAGCAGCAAAGGGTTGAGCTCCTACGAGCAGTACTTC. Protein product: CASSKGLSSYEQYF.

This clonotype was detected many times. The V gene is TRBV6-2 or TRBV6-3, the J gene TRBJ1-2, with 7 nucleotides matching TRBD1. V gave up 6 bases and J gave up 7 bases; unmatched junction bases: 2. This CDR3 has 11 amino acids. From germline, CDR1 is MNHEY and CDR2 SVGEGT. In nucleotides, the CDR3 is TGTGCCAGCAGCCGGGACAGTGGCTACACCTTC. Amino acids: CASSRDSGYTF.

This clonotype showed up many times. The rearrangement joins TRBV20-1 to TRBJ2-7; D possibly corresponds to TRBD1 (5 bases). This CDR3 spans 14 amino acids. Trimming took 6 bases from V and 5 from J, leaving 20 bases between them. The germline CDR1 and CDR2 sequences are DFQATT and SNEGSKA (reference sequence). CDR3 bases: TGCAGTGCCCCTGTGGGCAGGGTATTAGACGAGCAGTACTTC. It encodes CSAPVGRVLDEQYF.

The CDR3, as DNA: TGTGCCAGCAGCCAGGGGGGGGCGGAAGCGACCCAAGAGACCCAGTACTTC. As protein: CASSQGGAEATQETQYF. This sequence joins TRBV4-2 and TRBJ2-5; D is perhaps TRBD2 (7 bases). The CDR3 spans 17 residues. V was cut by 3 bases and J by 1 base, with 18 bases left in between. Looked up from germline, CDR1 is LGHNA and CDR2 is YNFKEQ.

This clonotype was observed a few times. V gene TRBV7-6 combines with J gene TRBJ1-5; D may be TRBD1 (5 bases). V shed 3 bases and J shed 9 bases, with 15 bases lying between them. The CDR3 covers 14 residues. The germline V gene has CDR1 SGHVS and CDR2 FNYEAQ. The CDR3 coding sequence is TGTGCCAGCAGCTTGGGGCGGGGATTAGGGCCCCAGCATTTT. Amino acids: CASSLGRGLGPQHF. Together with reference TRBV7-6 and TRBJ1-5, the CDR3 gives the full variable domain: GAGVSQSPRYKVTKRGQDVALRCDPISGHVSLYWYRQALGQGPEFLTYFNYEAQQDKSGLPNDRFSAERPEGSISTLTIQRTEQRDSAMYRCASSLGRGLGPQHFGDGTRLSIL.

This clonotype was detected only a few times. V is TRBV7-9 and J is TRBJ2-6; weak D call: TRBD1 (5 bases). Germline lookup yields CDR1 SEHNR and CDR2 FQNEAQ (reference sequence). The V and J ends lost 4 bases and 1 base respectively, with 8 bases between them. The CDR3 is made up of 15 amino acids. CDR3 DNA sequence: TGTGCCAGCAGCTCGACAGATTCTGGGGCCAACGTCCTGACTTTC. Translating it yields CASSSTDSGANVLTF.

A few counts support this clonotype. This sequence joins TRBV20-1 and TRBJ2-7; a weak D match, TRBD2 (5 bases). Trimming stripped 2 bases from V and 5 bases from J, with 13 bases between. The germline gives CDR1 DFQATT, CDR2 SNEGSKA (reference sequence). The CDR3 has 13 amino acids. CDR3 sequence reads: CSARSGKGNEQYF. CDR3 nucleotides: TGCAGTGCTAGATCGGGGAAGGGTAACGAGCAGTACTTC.

This chain connects TRBV29-1 to TRBJ2-7; D is possibly TRBD1 (6 bases). The germline V gene has CDR1 SQVTM and CDR2 ANQGSEA. Trimming removed 6 bases at V and 6 bases at J, with 21 bases between. The CDR3 spans 14 residues. Here the CDR3 reads CSVTKQGLGGEQYF. CDR3 in DNA: TGCAGCGTGACGAAACAGGGCCTAGGGGGCGAGCAGTACTTC.

This clonotype was counted many times. The rearrangement links TRBV9 to TRBJ1-4, with a possible D match to TRBD1 (6 bases). V was trimmed by 0 bases and J by 0 bases, leaving 6 bases between them. Germline V gene sequence: CDR1 SGDLS, CDR2 YYNGEE. The CDR3 covers 15 residues. In DNA form, the CDR3 reads TGTGCCAGCAGCGTAGGACAGGCAACTAATGAAAAACTGTTTTTT. Translating it yields CASSVGQATNEKLFF.

This clonotype was counted many times. The chain combines TRBV12-3 or TRBV12-4 with TRBJ1-4, with D tentatively TRBD1 (5 bases). V gave up 7 bases and J gave up 7 bases, with 16 bases separating them. This CDR3 has 14 amino acids. In DNA, the CDR3 is TGTGCCAGCAACCGAGGCTCGGGGGTTGAAAAACTGTTTTTT. Protein sequence: CASNRGSGVEKLFF.

This clonotype was seen at least ten times. The chain has TRBV20-1 and TRBJ2-1; D uncertain. This CDR3 comprises 12 residues. V was shortened by 5 bases and J by 8 bases, with 13 bases between the two germline ends. CDR1 is DFQATT, CDR2 SNEGSKA, per germline (reference sequence). In nucleotides, the CDR3 is TGCAGTGCTGGGATTTTAGGCGATGAGCAGTTCTTC. Protein: CSAGILGDEQFF.

In DNA, the CDR3 is TGCAGTGCTAGACCCGGGTTCGGAAACACCATATATTTT. Protein sequence: CSARPGFGNTIYF. The chain links TRBV20-1 to TRBJ1-3; D not resolved. The CDR3 is 13 residues long. Looked up from germline, CDR1 is DFQATT and CDR2 is SNEGSKA (reference sequence). The V end lost 2 bases, the J end lost 4 bases, and 9 bases lay between the germline ends.

Many counts were recorded for this clonotype. The chain joins TRBV20-1 to TRBJ2-1; unclear D gene. This CDR3 has 12 residues. Germline CDR1 reads DFQATT; CDR2 reads SNEGSKA (reference sequence). V shed 3 bases and J shed 7 bases, with 10 bases lying between them. The CDR3 DNA follows: TGCAGTGCTAGTTCCCGGTCTAATGAGCAGTTCTTC. Translated, it gives CSASSRSNEQFF.

This chain connects TRBV6-2 or TRBV6-3 to TRBJ2-6; D unresolved. The germline V and J ends were trimmed by 5 bases and 4 bases, with 12 bases remaining between them. Germline CDR1 is MNHEY and CDR2 is SVGEGT. The CDR3 is made up of 15 amino acids. The CDR3 nucleotides read TGTGCCAGCAGTCGCTGGGGTAGGGGGGCCAACGTCCTGACTTTC. Amino acid sequence: CASSRWGRGANVLTF.

This clonotype has at least ten counts. The chain uses TRBV7-8 and TRBJ2-5, with D uncertain. Germline CDR1 SGHVS, CDR2 FQNEAQ. Trimming removed 4 bases from V and 1 base from J, with 10 bases in between. This CDR3 has 14 amino acids. This chain's CDR3 is CASSSRSTQETQYF. As DNA, the CDR3 is TGTGCCAGCAGCTCCCGCTCCACCCAAGAGACCCAGTACTTC.

This clonotype was found many times. The J gene is TRBJ2-5, the V gene TRBV24-1; 7 bases are a match to TRBD1. J lost 4 bases, V lost 2 bases, and 6 bases had no gene match. Germline-derived CDR1 and CDR2 are KGHDR and SFDVKD. The CDR3 length is 15 residues. CDR3 region: CATSDWTGARETQYF. CDR3 in DNA: TGTGCCACCAGTGATTGGACAGGCGCGAGAGAGACCCAGTACTTC.